The sequence of this TCR beta chain was determined in a study of blood T cell repertoires in COVID-19. Study summary: Samples of COVID-19 (acute and convalescent) were obtained from the United States, Italy and Spain. Sources were T cells, B-cell-depleted T cells, or PBMCs; the material itself was cDNA or gDNA.

Per the original data handling: Estimation of nucleated cell counts was performed using reference gene primer amplification. Generated by immunoSEQ multiplex PCR, the TCRdb table keeps only in-frame clones and is missing some. The V and J calls and clone size come from that table; D and trimming were worked out from the DNA. The table shows 150,000 to 180,000 clones, with under 85% occurring only once. The TCR originated in a woman aged 80 or over with acute or convalescent COVID-19. The source material was peripheral blood.

The DNA for the CDR3 is TGCGCCAGCAGCCTTTCAGCTTCCGGGACAGGGATGAACACTGAAGCTTTCTTT. Translating gives CASSLSASGTGMNTEAFF. The chain combines TRBV4-1 with TRBJ1-1; TRBD1 matches at 9 bases. Germline loops: CDR1 MGHRA, CDR2 YSYEKL. This CDR3 comprises 18 residues. V dropped 4 bases and J dropped 0; count of bases not matched to a gene: 12.